This T cell receptor (beta chain) came from a study of T-cell reconstitution after alpha-beta-depleted transplantation in children. Unique molecular identifiers were used in preparing the TCRbeta library. Using its own MiXCR run on the PCR reads, TCRdb lists one record per CDR3 protein. The repertoire has approximately 83,000 distinct CDR3 sequences, 12% of them found once; the top ten carry approximately 13%. This clonotype was seen ten or more times. The source material was PBMCs from the stem cell graft donor, sampled from the stem cell graft. This clonotype was obtained from a human donor who donated a stem cell graft to a child with inherited bone marrow failure.

Here the CDR3 reads CSARGSGTSASETQYF. CDR3 DNA: TGCAGTGCTAGAGGCTCCGGGACTAGCGCTTCAGAGACCCAGTACTTC. This chain links TRBV20-1 with TRBJ2-5; 10 nucleotides line up with TRBD2. After removal of 1 base from V and 4 bases from J, the junction contained 9 bases not matched to a gene. The germline CDR1 and CDR2 sequences are DFQATT and SNEGSKA (reference sequence). The length of the CDR3 is 16 residues.